This TCR beta chain was profiled in a study of shared clonotypes between healthy human individuals. Sequencing used immunoSEQ multiplex PCR; TCRdb keeps in-frame clones, though not all of them. Altogether over a million clones are present, 97% to 99% being singletons, with the ten largest covering 0.3% to 0.45%. Germline lookup yields CDR1 WNHNN and CDR2 SYGVQD (reference sequence). CDR3 length: 17 residues. V trimming: 3 bases; J trimming: 1 base; junction bases outside the gene matches: 6. The chain combines TRBV10-1 with TRBJ2-5; 12 bases match TRBD2. The clonotype was recovered from a man aged 25 to 40 in good health. Sequenced sample: naive CD4+ T cells sorted from blood. The subset was: CD45RA+ positively selected. CDR3 sequence (DNA): TGCGCCAGCAGTGACACGACTAGCGGGGGTAGCCAAGAGACCCAGTACTTC. Translated, it gives CASSDTTSGGSQETQYF.